These 3 T cell receptor beta chains originate from one sample sequenced in a study of T and B cells in COVID-19 patients. Blood genomic DNA input for TRB amplification was about 240-550 ng. BIOMED2 TRB-A/B primer pools were used in multiplex TRB PCR. TCRdb independently ran MiXCR on the multiplex PCR reads; one entry per CDR3 protein. The sample lists more than 5,500 distinct CDR3 sequences; around 30% were seen once. Specimen: blood. All receptors derive from a human donor who had recovered from COVID-19.

This chain joins TRBV27 and TRBJ1-1; 7 bases agree with TRBD1. The CDR3 covers 14 residues. The V gene end was trimmed by 5 bases and the J gene end by 5 bases; junction bases not matched to a gene: 8. In germline, CDR1 is MNHEY, CDR2 SMNVEV (reference sequence). CDR3 amino acids: CASSPVPGGTEAFF. CDR3 nucleotides: TGTGCCAGCAGTCCCGTTCCAGGGGGGACTGAAGCTTTCTTT.

This clonotype has only a few counts. This sequence joins TRBV6-5 and TRBJ2-1; 13 bases line up with TRBD2. V trimming: 2 bases; J trimming: 8 bases; junction bases outside the gene matches: 6. Germline CDR1 reads MNHEY; CDR2 reads SVGAGI. CDR3 length: 16 amino acids. The CDR3 loop reads CASSYPTSGGADEQFF. CDR3 in DNA: TGTGCCAGCAGTTACCCAACTAGCGGGGGGGCCGATGAGCAGTTCTTC.

The chain employs TRBV7-6 and TRBJ2-1, with D perhaps TRBD1 or TRBD2 (6 bases each). The CDR3 spans 13 residues. The V and J ends lost 1 base and 8 bases respectively, with 9 bases between them. Germline V gene lookup returns CDR1 SGHVS and CDR2 FNYEAQ. The CDR3: CASSLVRGDEQFF. The CDR3 DNA sequence: TGTGCCAGCAGCTTAGTAAGGGGGGATGAGCAGTTCTTC.